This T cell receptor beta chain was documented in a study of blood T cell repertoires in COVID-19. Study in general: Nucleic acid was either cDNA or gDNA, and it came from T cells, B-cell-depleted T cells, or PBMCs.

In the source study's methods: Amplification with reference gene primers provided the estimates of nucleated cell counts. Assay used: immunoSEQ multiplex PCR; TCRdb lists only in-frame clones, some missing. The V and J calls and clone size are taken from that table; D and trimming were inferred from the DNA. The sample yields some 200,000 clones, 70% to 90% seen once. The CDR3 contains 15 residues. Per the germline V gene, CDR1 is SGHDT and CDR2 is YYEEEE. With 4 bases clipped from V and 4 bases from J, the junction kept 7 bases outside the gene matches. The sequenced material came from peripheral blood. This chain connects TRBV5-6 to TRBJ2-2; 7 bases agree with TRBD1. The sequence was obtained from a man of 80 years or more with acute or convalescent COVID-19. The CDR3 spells CASSLGQAITGELFF. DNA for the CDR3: TGTGCCAGCAGCCTAGGACAGGCGATCACCGGGGAGCTGTTTTTT.